The 26 T cell receptor beta chains below all came from one sample that was sequenced in a study of T-cell reconstitution after alpha-beta-depleted transplantation in children. The library targeted TCRbeta and was prepared with unique molecular identifiers. MiXCR, applied by TCRdb to the PCR reads, yields one record per CDR3 protein. The top ten clones hold around a quarter of a sample with under 300,000 distinct CDR3 sequences, roughly 10% of them seen once. Sequences were derived from peripheral blood, sampled 180 days after TCRalphabeta/CD19-depleted stem cell transplant. These receptors came from a male patient between 2 and 15 years old who had a stem cell transplant for chronic granulomatous disease, so the T cells may come from the graft donor.

In this sample, this clonotype turned up many times. This chain connects TRBV5-1 to TRBJ2-7, with a possible D match to TRBD1 (6 bases). The germline gives CDR1 SGHRS, CDR2 YFSETQ. This CDR3 has 14 amino acids. V was pared by 4 bases and J by 2 bases, with 13 bases between. CDR3 sequence reads: CASSQGSTTYEQYF. The DNA of the CDR3 is TGCGCCAGCAGCCAGGGGAGCACCACCTACGAGCAGTACTTC.

This clonotype has a count of ten or more. The chain links TRBV6-5 to TRBJ1-4; unclear D gene. This CDR3 is built from 18 residues. The V end was cut by 1 base, the J end by 0 bases, with 15 bases between. CDR1 MNHEY and CDR2 SVGAGI come from the germline V gene. CDR3 DNA sequence: TGTGCCAGCAGTTACTTGGTAGTGAGCCATTCAACTAATGAAAAACTGTTTTTT. Translated, it gives CASSYLVVSHSTNEKLFF.

There are a few counts of this clonotype. This sequence joins TRBV5-1 and TRBJ2-1; 9 bases match TRBD2. CDR1 and CDR2 (germline): SGHRS, YFSETQ. Germline trimming cut 1 base from V and 5 bases from J; bases unmatched to any gene: 10. This CDR3 region has 17 residues. This CDR3 reads CASSLKGWGLANNEQFF. CDR3 coding DNA: TGCGCCAGCAGCTTGAAGGGTTGGGGACTAGCTAACAATGAGCAGTTCTTC.

This clonotype was detected ten times or more. This CDR3 reads CASSQVESEQYF. For the CDR3, the DNA is TGTGCCAGCAGCCAAGTAGAGTCCGAGCAGTACTTC. The V call is TRBV3-1, the J call TRBJ2-7; no firm D call. The CDR3 spans 12 residues. Germline V CDR1 and CDR2: LGHDT, YNNKEL (reference sequence). Trimming removed 1 base at V and 6 bases at J, with 7 bases between.

This clonotype was observed many times. The chain uses TRBV5-6 and TRBJ2-5; either TRBD1 or TRBD2 may supply D (5 bases each). This CDR3 spans 14 amino acids. Trimming took 2 bases from V and 4 from J, leaving 12 bases between them. Germline CDR1 reads SGHDT; CDR2 reads YYEEEE. The CDR3: CASSFPGRPETQYF. DNA for the CDR3: TGTGCCAGCAGCTTCCCGGGACGGCCAGAGACCCAGTACTTC.

This clonotype was observed at least ten times. This chain links TRBV11-1 with TRBJ2-1, with 7 bases aligning to TRBD1. CDR1 and CDR2 from the germline V gene are SGHAT and FQDESV (reference sequence). The CDR3 runs to 19 residues. Unmatched junction bases numbered 22, after V lost 4 bases and J lost 7 bases. The CDR3 loop reads CASSSWTGDRGNVRNEQFF. For the CDR3, the DNA is TGTGCCAGCAGCTCCTGGACAGGCGATAGGGGAAACGTACGGAATGAGCAGTTCTTC.

This clonotype was counted at least ten times. V and J are TRBV29-1 and TRBJ2-1, with 7 nucleotides matching TRBD1. The CDR3 has 13 residues. V gave up 6 bases and J gave up 3 bases; unmatched junction bases: 5. Germline lookup yields CDR1 SQVTM and CDR2 ANQGSEA. The CDR3 DNA is TGCAGCGTGACAGGGCGCGACTACAATGAGCAGTTCTTC. It specifies CSVTGRDYNEQFF.

This clonotype has ten or more counts. The chain has TRBV20-1 and TRBJ2-1, with D unclear. The CDR3 sequence is 16 residues long. Germline V gives CDR1 DFQATT, CDR2 SNEGSKA (reference sequence). V lost 6 bases to trimming and J lost 3 bases, with 21 bases between them. CDR3 in DNA: TGCAGTGCAACGGGCACGACACGAAGAGGCTACAATGAGCAGTTCTTC. It translates to CSATGTTRRGYNEQFF.

The table lists this clonotype with many counts. The genes are TRBV7-3 and TRBJ2-3, with TRBD2 matching 8 bases. This CDR3 has 19 residues. The ends lost 0 bases at V and 0 bases at J; junction bases unmatched: 11. Germline CDR1 is SGHTA and CDR2 is FQGTGA. The CDR3 DNA is TGTGCCAGCAGCTTAACTTCCCTACTTAGCGGGGCCAGCACAGATACGCAGTATTTT. Amino acid sequence: CASSLTSLLSGASTDTQYF.

This clonotype was detected ten times or more. V and J are TRBV20-1 and TRBJ2-7; 8 nucleotides match TRBD2. V dropped 1 base and J dropped 7; count of bases not matched to a gene: 9. Looked up from germline, CDR1 is DFQATT and CDR2 is SNEGSKA (reference sequence). The CDR3 spans 14 residues. For the CDR3, the DNA is TGCAGTGCTAGAGTCCCCTCGGGGGGGAAGGAGCAGTACTTC. As protein: CSARVPSGGKEQYF.

This clonotype has ten or more counts. The DNA for the CDR3 is TGTGCCAGCAGTTTAACGGGGATCTCCTACGAGCAGTACTTC. This translates into CASSLTGISYEQYF. V is TRBV12-3 or TRBV12-4 and J is TRBJ2-7; D is perhaps TRBD2 (5 bases). This CDR3 has 14 residues. V was trimmed by 2 bases and J by 0 bases, leaving 8 bases between them.

This clonotype came up many times. The chain carries TRBV30 and TRBJ2-2; unclear D gene. Germline loops: CDR1 GTSNPN, CDR2 SVGIG (reference sequence). This CDR3 has 15 residues. Trimming removed 1 base at V and 1 base at J, with 10 bases between. The CDR3 sequence is CAWSAGRRNTGELFF. In DNA form, the CDR3 reads TGTGCCTGGAGTGCTGGCAGAAGGAACACCGGGGAGCTGTTTTTT.

This clonotype was detected many times. The chain links TRBV18 to TRBJ1-4; D might be TRBD1 (5 bases). Germline lookup yields CDR1 KGHSH and CDR2 LQKENI. The germline V and J ends were trimmed by 4 bases and 4 bases, with 10 bases remaining between them. The CDR3 is 14 amino acids. The CDR3 nucleotides read TGTGCCAGCTCACGAGACAGCAGTAATGAAAAACTGTTTTTT. This encodes CASSRDSSNEKLFF.

This clonotype appeared many times. In DNA, the CDR3 is TGTGCCACGATCACCGACAATCAGCCCCAGCATTTT. It encodes CATITDNQPQHF. V and J are TRBV15 and TRBJ1-5; D gene uncertain. This CDR3 spans 12 amino acids. Trimming took off 9 bases at V and 3 bases at J, with 9 bases between the two ends. The V gene's germline CDR1 is LNHNV and CDR2 YYDKDF (reference sequence).

This clonotype was observed many times. The chain couples TRBV7-6 to TRBJ2-7, with TRBD1 as a possible D gene (6 bases). Germline lookup yields CDR1 SGHVS and CDR2 FNYEAQ. V lost 0 bases and J 2 bases, leaving 11 bases between the germline ends. This CDR3 has 15 residues. In nucleotides, the CDR3 is TGTGCCAGCAGCTTAGCGCCAGGGGCGACCTACGAGCAGTACTTC. It is translated as CASSLAPGATYEQYF.

In this sample, this clonotype turned up many times. The chain recombines TRBV12-3 or TRBV12-4 with TRBJ2-1, with D perhaps TRBD2 (5 bases). The CDR3 extends over 18 amino acids. Trimming cost V 1 base and J 4 bases, with 20 bases left between them. The chain's CDR3 is CASSLVPLTRMIYNEQFF. DNA of the CDR3: TGTGCCAGCAGTTTAGTTCCCCTTACTAGGATGATTTACAATGAGCAGTTCTTC.

This clonotype came up many times. The chain combines TRBV5-1 with TRBJ1-3; 7 bases agree with TRBD1. Germline V lookup: CDR1 SGHRS, CDR2 YFSETQ. Trimming took 2 bases from V and 2 from J; bases not matched to a gene: 4. The CDR3 covers 15 residues. CDR3 nucleotide sequence: TGCGCCAGCAGCTTTACAGGGGTAGCTGGAAACACCATATATTTT. Translated: CASSFTGVAGNTIYF. Supplemented by reference TRBV5-1 and TRBJ1-3, the full variable domain reads KAGVTQTPRYLIKTRGQQVTLSCSPISGHRSVSWYQQTPGQGLQFLFEYFSETQRNKGNFPGRFSGRQFSNSRSEMNVSTLELGDSALYLCASSFTGVAGNTIYFGEGSWLTVV.

This clonotype has a count of ten or more. The CDR3 region is CASIPAPTNEKLFF. The CDR3 DNA reads as TGTGCCAGCATCCCGGCCCCAACTAATGAAAAACTGTTTTTT. This chain uses TRBV5-5 with TRBJ1-4; no clear D. Trimming shortened V by 6 bases and J by 0 bases, and 9 bases separated the two germline ends. The V gene's germline CDR1 is SGHKS and CDR2 YYEKEE (reference sequence). CDR3 length equals 14 residues. The full variable domain, with the rest looked up from reference TRBV5-5 and TRBJ1-4, is DAGVTQSPTHLIKTRGQQVTLRCSPISGHKSVSWYQQVLGQGPQFIFQYYEKEERGRGNFPDRFSARQFPNYSSELNVNALLLGDSALYLCASIPAPTNEKLFFGSGTQLSVL.

This clonotype was seen many times. The J gene is TRBJ2-3, the V gene TRBV7-9, with D uncertain. Looked up from germline, CDR1 is SEHNR and CDR2 is FQNEAQ (reference sequence). CDR3 length equals 15 residues. The V gene lost 4 bases and the J gene lost 6 bases, with 17 bases spanning the gap. CDR3: CASSSRAQGRDTQYF. As DNA, the CDR3 is TGTGCCAGCAGCTCTCGGGCCCAAGGGCGCGATACGCAGTATTTT.

Ten or more counts support this clonotype. The gene calls are TRBV7-6 and TRBJ2-5; possibly TRBD1 or TRBD2 for D (6 bases each). The germline V gene has CDR1 SGHVS and CDR2 FNYEAQ. V was shortened by 4 bases and J by 3 bases, with 18 bases between the two germline ends. The CDR3 spans 16 residues. For the CDR3, the DNA is TGTGCCAGCAGCTATTTGGCAAGGGGGGCCAAAGAGACCCAGTACTTC. Translated: CASSYLARGAKETQYF.

This clonotype was counted at least ten times. This chain links TRBV20-1 with TRBJ2-3; 13 bases are a match to TRBD2. Germline CDR1 reads DFQATT; CDR2 reads SNEGSKA (reference sequence). The CDR3 sequence is 14 residues long. V lost 3 bases to trimming and J lost 9 bases; unmatched junction nucleotides: 6. The CDR3 nucleotides read TGCAGTGCTAGCCCCGGGACTAGCGGGACCACGCAGTATTTT. This encodes CSASPGTSGTTQYF.

This clonotype was seen ten or more times. The chain links TRBV29-1 to TRBJ2-2; D perhaps matches TRBD2 (5 bases). Germline V gene lookup returns CDR1 SQVTM and CDR2 ANQGSEA. The CDR3 runs 17 residues. V lost 7 bases and J lost 5, with 26 bases in between. The CDR3 DNA is TGCAGCGCCCGTGTCGGGATCCCCACCCTTCGAACCGGGGAGCTGTTTTTT. It translates to CSARVGIPTLRTGELFF.

This clonotype was counted at least ten times. The genes are TRBV7-2 and TRBJ2-1; 8 bases map to TRBD2. The CDR3 loop spans 16 amino acids. Germline CDR1 SGHTA, CDR2 FQGNSA. The V segment lost 5 bases and the J segment 4 bases; nucleotides outside the gene matches: 10. In DNA form, the CDR3 reads TGTGCCAGCAGCCGGGTTGCGGGGGGCCAATACAATGAGCAGTTCTTC. The encoded protein is CASSRVAGGQYNEQFF.

This sequence joins TRBV4-1 and TRBJ2-1; TRBD2 matches at 7 bases. V lost 1 base and J lost 10; bases outside the gene matches: 10. The CDR3 runs 15 residues. Per the germline V gene, CDR1 is MGHRA and CDR2 is YSYEKL. The CDR3 coding sequence is TGCGCCAGCAGCCAAGGCGGGAGTCTCAACGGGGAGCAGTTCTTC. This sequence encodes CASSQGGSLNGEQFF.

The V gene is TRBV19, the J gene TRBJ2-1, with no clear D. CDR3 length: 13 residues. Germline V gene lookup returns CDR1 LNHDA and CDR2 SQIVND (reference sequence). Trimming took off 5 bases at V and 8 bases at J, with 13 bases between the two ends. This chain's CDR3 is CASSGRNYHEQFF. The CDR3, as DNA: TGTGCCAGTAGTGGCCGAAATTACCATGAGCAGTTCTTC. Full variable domain (outside the CDR3, taken from reference TRBV19 and TRBJ2-1): DGGITQSPKYLFRKEGQNVTLSCEQNLNHDAMYWYRQDPGQGLRLIYYSQIVNDFQKGDIAEGYSVSREKKESFPLTVTSAQKNPTAFYLCASSGRNYHEQFFGPGTRLTVL.

This clonotype was seen many times. The chain has TRBV20-1 and TRBJ2-3; D may be TRBD2 (6 bases). The V and J ends lost 3 bases and 4 bases respectively, with 17 bases between them. The length of the CDR3 is 15 residues. Per germline, CDR1 DFQATT and CDR2 SNEGSKA (reference sequence). In nucleotides, the CDR3 is TGCAGTGCTAGTATCAGCGGGCGACTGCCAGATACGCAGTATTTT. It specifies CSASISGRLPDTQYF.